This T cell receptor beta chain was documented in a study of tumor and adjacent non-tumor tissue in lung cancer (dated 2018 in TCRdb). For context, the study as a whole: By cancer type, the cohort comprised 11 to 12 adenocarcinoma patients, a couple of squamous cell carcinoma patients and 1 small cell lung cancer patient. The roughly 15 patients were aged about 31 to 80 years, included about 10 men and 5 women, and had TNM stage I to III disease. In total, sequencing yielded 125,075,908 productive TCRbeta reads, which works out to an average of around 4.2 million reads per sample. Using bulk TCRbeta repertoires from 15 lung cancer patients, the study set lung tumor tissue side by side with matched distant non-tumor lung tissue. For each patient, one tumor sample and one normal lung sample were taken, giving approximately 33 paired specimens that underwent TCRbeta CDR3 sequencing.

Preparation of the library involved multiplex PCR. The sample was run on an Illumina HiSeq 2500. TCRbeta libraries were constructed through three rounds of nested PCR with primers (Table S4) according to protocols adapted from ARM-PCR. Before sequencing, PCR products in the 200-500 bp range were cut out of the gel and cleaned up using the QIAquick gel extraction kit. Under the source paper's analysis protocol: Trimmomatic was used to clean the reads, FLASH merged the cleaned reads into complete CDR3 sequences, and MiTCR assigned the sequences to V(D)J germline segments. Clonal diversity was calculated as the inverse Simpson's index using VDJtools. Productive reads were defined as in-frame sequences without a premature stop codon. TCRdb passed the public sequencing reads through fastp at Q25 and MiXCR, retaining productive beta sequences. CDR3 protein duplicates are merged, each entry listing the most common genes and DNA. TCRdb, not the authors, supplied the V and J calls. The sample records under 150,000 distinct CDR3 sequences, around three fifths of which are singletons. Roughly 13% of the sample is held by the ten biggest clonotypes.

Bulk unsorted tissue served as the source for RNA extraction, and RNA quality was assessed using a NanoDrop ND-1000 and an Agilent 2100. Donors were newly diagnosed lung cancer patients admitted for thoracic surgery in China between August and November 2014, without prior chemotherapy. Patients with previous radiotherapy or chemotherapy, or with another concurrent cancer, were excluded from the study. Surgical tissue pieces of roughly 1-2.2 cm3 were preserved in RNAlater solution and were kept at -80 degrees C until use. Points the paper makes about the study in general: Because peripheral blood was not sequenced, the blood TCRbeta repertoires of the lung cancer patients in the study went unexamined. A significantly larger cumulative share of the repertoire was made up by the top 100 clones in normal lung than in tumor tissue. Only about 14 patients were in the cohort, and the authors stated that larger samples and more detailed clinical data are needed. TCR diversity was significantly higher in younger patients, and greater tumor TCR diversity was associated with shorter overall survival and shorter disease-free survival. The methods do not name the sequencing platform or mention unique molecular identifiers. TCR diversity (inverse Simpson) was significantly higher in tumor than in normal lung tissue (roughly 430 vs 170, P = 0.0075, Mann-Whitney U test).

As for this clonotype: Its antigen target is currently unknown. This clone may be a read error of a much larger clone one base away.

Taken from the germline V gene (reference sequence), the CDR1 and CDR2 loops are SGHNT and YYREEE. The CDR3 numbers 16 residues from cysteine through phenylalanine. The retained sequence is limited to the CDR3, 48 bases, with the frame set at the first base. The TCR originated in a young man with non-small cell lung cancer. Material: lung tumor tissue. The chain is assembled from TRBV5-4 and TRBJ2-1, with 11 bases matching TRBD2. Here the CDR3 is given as CVSSLAITSGGNEQFF. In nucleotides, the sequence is TGTGTCAGCAGCTTGGCCATAACTAGCGGGGGAAATGAGCAGTTCTTC.